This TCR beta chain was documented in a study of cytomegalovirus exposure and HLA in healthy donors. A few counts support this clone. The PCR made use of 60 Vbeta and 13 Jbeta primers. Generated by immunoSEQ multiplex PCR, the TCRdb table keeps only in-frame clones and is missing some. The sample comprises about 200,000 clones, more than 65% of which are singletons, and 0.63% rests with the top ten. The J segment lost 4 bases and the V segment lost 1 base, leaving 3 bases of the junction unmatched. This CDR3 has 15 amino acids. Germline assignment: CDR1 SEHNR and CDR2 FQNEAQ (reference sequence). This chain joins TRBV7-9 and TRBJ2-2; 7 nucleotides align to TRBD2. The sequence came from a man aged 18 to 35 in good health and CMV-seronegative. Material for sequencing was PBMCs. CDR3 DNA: TGTGCCAGCAGCTTAGTTGGGAGGGGCACCGGGGAGCTGTTTTTT. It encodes CASSLVGRGTGELFF.